The TCR beta chain under discussion was sequenced for a study of blood T cell repertoires in COVID-19 (dated by TCRdb to 2018 to 2020). As for the study more broadly: Samples from collaborators originated in the United States, Italy and Spain and spanned both the acute and convalescent phases of COVID-19. The material from the prospective study consisted of cDNA or gDNA derived from T cells, B-cell-depleted T cells, or PBMCs. Deeply sampled blood TCRbeta repertoires from subjects exposed to, actively infected with, or recovered from COVID-19 were included in the dataset. A freely available public database, intended as a resource for researchers studying the immune response to SARS-CoV-2, is where the repertoires were released. The samples were drawn from the first 160 participants of the ongoing ImmuneRACE study and from under 1,500 subjects provided by 6 global collaborators. The sample metadata nearly always contained a de-identified subject ID, COVID-19 status, age in years and sex. Where available, HLA class I and class II types were obtained from metadata supplied by the sample provider rather than from assay-based typing.

A distance of 15 bases separates the germline ends of V and J, which lose 0 bases and 9 bases respectively. CDR1 is given as LGHDT and CDR2 as YNNKEL, both from the germline V gene (reference sequence). From the cysteine through the phenylalanine, the CDR3 covers 15 amino acids. Only the CDR3 DNA is retained, 45 bases long and in frame from the first base. The immunoSEQ Assay, a bias-controlled multiplex PCR, was used to amplify TCRbeta CDR3 regions from genomic DNA. The authors' pipeline ran thus. The number of nucleated cells in each sample was estimated from the amplification of reference gene primers within the assay. To quantify the absolute abundance of each unique TCRbeta CDR3 rearrangement, sequence reads were collapsed and filtered. Productive Simpson clonality was computed per sample as the square root of Simpson's diversity index over productive rearrangements. Imported from immuneACCESS, the table was reduced by TCRdb to in-frame sequences with V and J called. These copies leave out some clones; in studies compared against another copy, an unresolved V gene accounts for under half, and the cause of the remainder is not known. V, J and clone size reflect that table, while D and trimming were determined from the DNA. This sample has over 350,000 clones in its table, and more than 75% of those were observed once. The ten largest clones add up to more than 0.95% of the sample.

The paper's findings and limits, for the study overall: The amount of clinical and demographic metadata varied by source and participant and was provided uncurated.

Participants in the prospective study were aged roughly 18 to 100 years, lived in 20 to 25 United States geographic areas, and enrolled through a virtual design. Cohort assignment in the prospective study relied on participant-reported clinical history from a screening survey and a study questionnaire. ImmuneRACE Cohort 3 recovered participants were defined by two consecutive negative NP/OP PCR tests, healthcare professional clearance, or symptom resolution. In the prospective study, whole blood, serum and a nasopharyngeal or oropharyngeal swab were collected from each participant by mobile phlebotomists. Participants in the prospective study had the option to provide additional blood draws and questionnaires over an approximately 2-month period. Before DNA extraction, blood samples from the prospective study were shipped at room temperature or frozen. Note on this clone: Its antigen target is currently unknown. Per-base quality was not reported, and no clone a single base away is much larger than it.

In this chain, TRBV3-1 (or the pseudogene TRBV3-2) is recombined with TRBJ2-1; possibly the D gene is TRBD1, per 7 matching bases. Sequences were obtained from PBMCs or T cells enriched from blood (not recorded which). The receptor comes from a woman aged 18-29 years who had recovered from COVID-19. The CDR3 here reads CASSQDQGGWGEQFF. At the DNA level, the sequence is TGTGCCAGCAGCCAAGATCAGGGGGGTTGGGGTGAGCAGTTCTTC.